The next 15 T cell receptor beta chains were all read from a single sample in a study of T cell responses to AZD1222 COVID-19 vaccine (dated by TCRdb to the early 2020s). Library generation was performed with the immunoSEQ multiplex PCR assay. Entries here come from immuneACCESS through TCRdb and include only in-frame sequences with V and J called. Some clones fail to appear in such tables; in the studies checked, an unresolved V gene covers under half of the shortfall, and the cause of the remainder is unknown. The sample table shows roughly 120,000 clones, and more than 75% are seen once. The ten largest clones take up more than 3% of the sample. Taken with the paper, the label for time point translates to: baseline before first vaccination. Sequencing used peripheral blood, obtained on day 0 of AZD1222 vaccination. All receptors come from an adult in good health.

The CDR3: CASSFAGANVLTF. DNA of the CDR3: TGTGCCAGCAGCTTTGCTGGGGCCAACGTCCTGACTTTC. The genes are TRBV5-5 and TRBJ2-6; D ambiguous. The CDR3 is made up of 13 amino acids. Trimming took 2 bases from V and 2 from J, leaving 2 bases between them. The V gene's germline CDR1 is SGHKS and CDR2 YYEKEE (reference sequence). The full variable domain, completed using reference TRBV5-5 and TRBJ2-6, is DAGVTQSPTHLIKTRGQQVTLRCSPISGHKSVSWYQQVLGQGPQFIFQYYEKEERGRGNFPDRFSARQFPNYSSELNVNALLLGDSALYLCASSFAGANVLTFGAGSRLTVL.

The chain carries TRBV7-2 and TRBJ2-2; 10 bases are shared with TRBD1. The V gene's germline CDR1 is SGHTA and CDR2 FQGNSA. This CDR3 is 16 amino acids long. Trimming removed 5 bases from V and 4 bases from J; junction bases left unmatched: 7. CDR3 amino acids: CASSKRQGAGTGELFF. The CDR3 DNA sequence: TGTGCCAGCAGCAAAAGACAGGGGGCGGGCACCGGGGAGCTGTTTTTT.

This chain uses TRBV7-8 with TRBJ1-5, with a tentative D call TRBD1 (5 bases). V was pared by 1 base and J by 6 bases, with 10 bases between. This CDR3 spans 14 amino acids. Germline CDR1 SGHVS, CDR2 FQNEAQ. Here the CDR3 reads CASSLEFGGQPQHF. CDR3 DNA: TGTGCCAGCAGCTTAGAATTTGGGGGTCAGCCCCAGCATTTT.

J is TRBJ1-2 and V is TRBV5-4, with 7 bases aligning to TRBD1. The V gene end was trimmed by 4 bases and the J gene end by 5 bases; junction bases not matched to a gene: 8. Germline CDR1 reads SGHNT; CDR2 reads YYREEE (reference sequence). The CDR3 sequence is 14 residues long. CDR3 nucleotides: TGTGCCAGCAGCGTAACACAGGGGAAGTATGGCTACACCTTC. It specifies CASSVTQGKYGYTF.

The chain joins TRBV7-9 to TRBJ1-4; no clear D gene. Trimming removed 0 bases at V and 2 bases at J, with 4 bases between. Germline-derived CDR1 and CDR2 are SEHNR and FQNEAQ (reference sequence). The CDR3 sequence is 14 residues long. CDR3 region: CASSLAGTNEKLFF. As DNA, the CDR3 is TGTGCCAGCAGCTTAGCGGGGACTAATGAAAAACTGTTTTTT.

The CDR3 sequence: CASRQTRGQLETQYF. The CDR3 DNA reads TGTGCCAGCAGGCAGACCAGGGGGCAGTTGGAGACCCAGTACTTC. This sequence joins TRBV5-4 and TRBJ2-5; 8 bases match TRBD1. The CDR3 contains 15 residues. The germline V gene has CDR1 SGHNT and CDR2 YYREEE (reference sequence). After removal of 5 bases from V and 5 bases from J, the junction contained 11 bases not matched to a gene.

The chain couples TRBV6-6 to TRBJ1-1; the match to TRBD1 covers 9 bases. Looked up from germline, CDR1 is MNHNY and CDR2 is SVGAGI (reference sequence). CDR3 length: 15 amino acids. Losses at the gene ends were 6 bases for V and 1 base for J; bases not matched to a gene: 6. The CDR3 sequence is CASRGRTGENTEAFF. The DNA for the CDR3 is TGTGCCAGCAGGGGACGGACAGGGGAGAACACTGAAGCTTTCTTT.

The rearrangement links TRBV7-2 to TRBJ1-6; 7 bases match TRBD1. Trimming cost V 5 bases and J 10 bases; bases outside gene matches: 11. The CDR3 runs to 15 residues. The germline CDR1 and CDR2 sequences are SGHTA and FQGNSA. CDR3: CASSQYTGVSSPLHF. The CDR3 DNA reads TGTGCCAGCAGCCAATATACAGGGGTTAGCTCACCCCTCCACTTT.

The chain links TRBV4-3 to TRBJ1-1; possible D gene TRBD1, 5 bases. V dropped 0 bases and J dropped 10 bases, with 27 bases sitting between them. CDR3 length equals 18 residues. Germline-derived CDR1 and CDR2 are LGHNA and YSLEER. CDR3 in amino acids: CASSQDPPGPAGIFGAFF. CDR3 in DNA: TGCGCCAGCAGCCAAGATCCACCGGGGCCAGCAGGGATTTTTGGAGCTTTCTTT.

In nucleotides, the CDR3 is TGTGCCATCAGTGATTTGGGGACAGCGGAGGGCGGCTACACCTTC. Amino acids: CAISDLGTAEGGYTF. The chain is built from TRBV10-3 and TRBJ1-2; the match to TRBD1 covers 7 bases. V dropped 3 bases and J dropped 8; count of bases not matched to a gene: 12. There are 15 residues in the CDR3. The germline V gene encodes CDR1 ENHRY and CDR2 SYGVKD.

A few counts support this clone. The chain combines TRBV19 with TRBJ1-1; D is ambiguous. The CDR3 has 17 residues. V was trimmed by 6 bases and J by 1 base, leaving 21 bases between them. Germline-derived CDR1 and CDR2 are LNHDA and SQIVND (reference sequence). The CDR3 loop reads CASRTRGNRLTNTEAFF. For the CDR3, the DNA is TGTGCCAGTAGGACGAGAGGGAACCGCCTCACGAACACTGAAGCTTTCTTT. Based on the CDR3 plus reference TRBV19 and TRBJ1-1, the full variable domain is DGGITQSPKYLFRKEGQNVTLSCEQNLNHDAMYWYRQDPGQGLRLIYYSQIVNDFQKGDIAEGYSVSREKKESFPLTVTSAQKNPTAFYLCASRTRGNRLTNTEAFFGQGTRLTVV.

There are a few counts of this clone. J is TRBJ2-7 and V is TRBV3-1 (or the pseudogene TRBV3-2); the D is unclear. V gave up 1 base and J gave up 3 bases, with 7 bases separating them. The CDR3 runs to 13 residues. Germline assignment: CDR1 LGHDT and CDR2 YNNKEL (reference sequence). The CDR3 spells CASSQGTDYEQYF. The CDR3 DNA is TGTGCCAGCAGCCAAGGGACGGACTACGAGCAGTACTTC.

This chain connects TRBV3-1 (or the pseudogene TRBV3-2) to TRBJ1-2; TRBD1 might be the D (6 bases). Germline V gene lookup returns CDR1 LGHDT and CDR2 YNNKEL (reference sequence). V lost 8 bases, J lost 5 bases, and 15 bases lay in between. The CDR3 consists of 13 residues. DNA for the CDR3: TGTGCCAGCTTCCAAGTAGGGGGATATGGCTACACCTTC. Protein sequence: CASFQVGGYGYTF.

The CDR3 sequence is CASSYWPLMNTEAFF. In DNA, the CDR3 is TGTGCCAGCAGTTACTGGCCGTTGATGAACACTGAAGCTTTCTTT. The V call is TRBV6-5, the J call TRBJ1-1; D remains ambiguous. This CDR3 contains 15 residues. The V gene's germline CDR1 is MNHEY and CDR2 SVGAGI. The ends were cut back, 1 base at V and 0 bases at J, with 9 bases in the middle.

This chain uses TRBV27 with TRBJ2-2, with 10 positions matching TRBD2. The ends lost 4 bases at V and 9 bases at J; junction bases unmatched: 11. CDR1 is MNHEY and CDR2 is SMNVEV in the germline V gene (reference sequence). The CDR3 sequence is 16 residues long. This chain's CDR3 is CASSSIAGGPPRELFF. The CDR3, as DNA: TGTGCCAGCAGTTCAATAGCGGGGGGCCCCCCCCGGGAGCTGTTTTTT.